This is a list of T cell receptor beta chains from one sample in a study of follicular helper T cells after annual influenza vaccination. Sequenced by immunoSEQ multiplex PCR; TCRdb stores in-frame clones only, minus some. Of almost 7,000 clones listed, approximately 81% are singletons. The sequenced sample was CXCR5- memory CD4+ T cells sorted from blood, obtained 7 days after influenza vaccination. The receptors derive from an adult who received the influenza vaccine. CDR3s leave out the opening cysteine and the closing phenylalanine or tryptophan. Fields, in order: CDR3 protein, D gene, J gene, V gene. D genes are given only for firm matches.

CDR3 protein: ASSQFNQPQH
D gene: -
J gene: TRBJ1-5
V gene: TRBV19

CDR3 protein: ASSIGTPGNTIY
D gene: -
J gene: TRBJ1-3
V gene: TRBV28

CDR3 protein: SVEGGGTMSYEQY
D gene: TRBD2
J gene: TRBJ2-7
V gene: TRBV29-1

CDR3 protein: ASSLGGTGSAGNTIY
D gene: TRBD1
J gene: TRBJ1-3
V gene: TRBV7-2

CDR3 protein: AWRGGRGSYEQY
D gene: TRBD1
J gene: TRBJ2-7
V gene: TRBV30

CDR3 protein: ASSLQGLNEKLF
D gene: -
J gene: TRBJ1-4
V gene: TRBV19

CDR3 protein: ASSPSDGYT
D gene: -
J gene: TRBJ1-2
V gene: TRBV16

CDR3 protein: AWSITTGQSNSPLH
D gene: TRBD1
J gene: TRBJ1-6
V gene: TRBV30

CDR3 protein: SASPFDEAF
D gene: -
J gene: TRBJ1-1
V gene: TRBV20-1

CDR3 protein: ASTVTGGREKLF
D gene: TRBD1
J gene: TRBJ1-4
V gene: TRBV6-1

CDR3 protein: ASTWLGRSYGYT
D gene: -
J gene: TRBJ1-2
V gene: TRBV6-5

CDR3 protein: ASSKPTSGHDNEQF
D gene: TRBD2
J gene: TRBJ2-1
V gene: TRBV27

CDR3 protein: ASSLLREGKLF
D gene: -
J gene: TRBJ1-4
V gene: TRBV7-9

CDR3 protein: ASSAFGTSGRGLYEQY
D gene: TRBD2
J gene: -
V gene: TRBV28